This T cell receptor (beta chain) was sequenced during a study of blood T cell repertoires in COVID-19. On the study more broadly: Sites across the United States, Italy and Spain contributed samples from acute and convalescent COVID-19. T cells, B-cell-depleted T cells, or PBMCs provided the cDNA or gDNA that served as material.

Trimming left V 4 bases short and J 7 bases short, with 24 bases between. The CDR3 is 17 residues long. CDR1 is SGHRS and CDR2 is YFSETQ in the germline V gene. Only in-frame clones appear in the TCRdb table, and some are missing; sequencing was by immunoSEQ multiplex PCR. Here the sample spans around 230,000 clones, approximately 80% being singletons. The V gene is TRBV5-1, the J gene TRBJ2-1; D is possibly TRBD2 (6 bases). Sequencing was done on a sample of peripheral blood. This TCR derives from a man aged 35-49 years with acute or convalescent COVID-19. As DNA, the CDR3 is TGCGCCAGCAGCGGGGGACTGGGAGCTGCTCTTTCTAATGAGCAGTTCTTC. This sequence encodes CASSGGLGAALSNEQFF.